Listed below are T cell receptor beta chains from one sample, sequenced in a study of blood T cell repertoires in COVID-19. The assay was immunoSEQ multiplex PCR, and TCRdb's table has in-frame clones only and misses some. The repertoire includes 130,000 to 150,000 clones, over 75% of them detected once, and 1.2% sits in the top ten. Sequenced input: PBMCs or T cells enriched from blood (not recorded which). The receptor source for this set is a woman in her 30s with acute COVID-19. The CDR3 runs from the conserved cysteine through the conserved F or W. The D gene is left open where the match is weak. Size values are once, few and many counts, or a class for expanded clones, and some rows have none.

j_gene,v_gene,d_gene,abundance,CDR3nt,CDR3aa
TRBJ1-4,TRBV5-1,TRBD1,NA,TGCGCCAGCAGCTTGGATCCCCGGACAGGGGGCTTGAGGGAAAAACTGTTTTTT,CASSLDPRTGGLREKLFF
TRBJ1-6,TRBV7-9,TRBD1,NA,TGTGCCAGCAGCCCCCAAGGACAGGGGTATAATTCACCCCTCCACTTT,CASSPQGQGYNSPLHF
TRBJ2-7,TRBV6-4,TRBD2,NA,TGTGCCAGCAGTCCCACAGCGGGAGGTTACGAGCAGTACTTC,CASSPTAGGYEQYF
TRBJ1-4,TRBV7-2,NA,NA,TGTGCCAGCAGCTTAGTTGGAGTCACTAATGAAAAACTGTTTTTT,CASSLVGVTNEKLFF
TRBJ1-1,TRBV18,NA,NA,TGTGCCAGCTCACCAAGGGTGGAGGGGACGAACACTGAAGCTTTCTTT,CASSPRVEGTNTEAFF
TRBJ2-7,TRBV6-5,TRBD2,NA,TGTGCCAGCAGCTACGCCGGCGGGAGTGTATACGAGCAGTACTTC,CASSYAGGSVYEQYF
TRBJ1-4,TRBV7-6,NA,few,TGTGCCAGCAGCTTATCCCGTGCAACTAATGAAAAACTGTTTTTT,CASSLSRATNEKLFF
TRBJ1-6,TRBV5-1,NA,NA,TGCGCCAGCAGCTTGGTCACAGGGACGAATTCACCCCTCCACTTT,CASSLVTGTNSPLHF
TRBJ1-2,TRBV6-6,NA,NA,TGTGCCAGCAGCAATCCCGGGTACTATGGCTACACCTTC,CASSNPGYYGYTF
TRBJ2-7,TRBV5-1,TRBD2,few,TGCGCCAGCAGCAGCAGAGGACTAGCGGGGAACTACGAGCAGTACTTC,CASSSRGLAGNYEQYF
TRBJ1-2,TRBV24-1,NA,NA,TGTGCCACCAGTGATTTTGGCACAAACTATGGCTACACCTTC,CATSDFGTNYGYTF
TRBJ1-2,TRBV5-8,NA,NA,TGTGCCAGCAGCTTGAGAGGGCTCAACTATGGCTACACCTTC,CASSLRGLNYGYTF
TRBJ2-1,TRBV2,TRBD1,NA,TGTGCCAGCAGCGCCCTACAGGGGAGAGAGCAGTTCTTC,CASSALQGREQFF
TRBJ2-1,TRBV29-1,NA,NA,TGCAGCGCCTACGCCGAGAAGACAGTCAATGAGCAGTTCTTC,CSAYAEKTVNEQFF
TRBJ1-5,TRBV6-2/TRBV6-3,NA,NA,TGTGCCAGCAGTTACAGAGAGAATCAGCCCCAGCATTTT,CASSYRENQPQHF
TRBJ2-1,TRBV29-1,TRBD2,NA,TGCAGCTCGCTCCTCACGGGAGGGTACAATGAGCAGTTCTTC,CSSLLTGGYNEQFF
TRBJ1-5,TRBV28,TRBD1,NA,TGTGCCAGCAGTTGGACAGGGCGGAATCAGCCCCAGCATTTT,CASSWTGRNQPQHF
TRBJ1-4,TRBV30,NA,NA,TGTGCCGGACGATGGGGGACGGGAGGTCAAAAACTGTTTTTT,CAGRWGTGGQKLFF
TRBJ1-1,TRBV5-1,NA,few,TGCGCCAGCAGCCCCGGGAAGGGAGAGGACACTGAAGCTTTCTTT,CASSPGKGEDTEAFF
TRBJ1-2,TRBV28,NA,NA,TGTGCCAGCAGTTTGAGAGAACCAATCTATGGCTACACCTTC,CASSLREPIYGYTF
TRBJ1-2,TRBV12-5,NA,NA,TGTGCTAGTGCCCGCGGGGTAGATGGCTACACCTTC,CASARGVDGYTF
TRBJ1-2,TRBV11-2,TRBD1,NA,TGTGCCAGCAGCTTAGTTGGGACAGGGGACTATGGCTACACCTTC,CASSLVGTGDYGYTF
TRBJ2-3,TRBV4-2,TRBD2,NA,TGTGCCAGCAGCCGAGCTGCACCCCAGCGGGAGGGGCACACAGATACGCAGTATTTT,CASSRAAPQREGHTDTQYF
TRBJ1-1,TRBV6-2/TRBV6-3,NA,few,TGTGCCAGCAGTTACGGGTCAGGTTTGACCGACACTGAAGCTTTCTTT,CASSYGSGLTDTEAFF
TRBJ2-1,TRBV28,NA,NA,TGTGCCAGCAGTTCCGACAACTACAATGAGCAGTTCTTC,CASSSDNYNEQFF
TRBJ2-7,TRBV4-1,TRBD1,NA,TGCGCCAGCAGCTCGGGACAGAGTTACGAGCAGTACTTC,CASSSGQSYEQYF
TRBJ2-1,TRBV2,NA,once,TGTGCCAGCAGTGCACAGGGGGGCGGGAGTGAGCAGTTCTTC,CASSAQGGGSEQFF
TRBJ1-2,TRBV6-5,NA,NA,TGTGCCAGCAGTTCCTACTATGGCTACACCTTC,CASSSYYGYTF
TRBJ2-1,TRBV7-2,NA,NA,TGTGCCAGCAGCTTGGGAGTCGCCAATGAGCAGTTCTTC,CASSLGVANEQFF
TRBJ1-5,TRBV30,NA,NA,TGTGCCTGGAGCGGGATAGGCCAGCCCCAGCATTTT,CAWSGIGQPQHF
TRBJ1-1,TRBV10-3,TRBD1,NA,TGTGCCGCTTCGGGACAGGCGAACACTGAAGCTTTCTTT,CAASGQANTEAFF
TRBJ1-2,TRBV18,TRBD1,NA,TGTGCCAGCTCGACAGGTCGGACAGGGGGCCTCCTATATGGCTACACCTTC,CASSTGRTGGLLYGYTF
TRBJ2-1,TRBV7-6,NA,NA,TGTGCCAGCAGCTTAGCTGCATTAGTTGCTTACAATGAGCAGTTCTTC,CASSLAALVAYNEQFF
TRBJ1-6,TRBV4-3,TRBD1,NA,TGCGCCAGCAGCCAAGTTACAGGGGGCTACTCACCCCTCCACTTT,CASSQVTGGYSPLHF
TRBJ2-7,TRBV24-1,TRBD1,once,TGTGCCACCAGTGATCCGGGACAGGACAACTACGAGCAGTACTTC,CATSDPGQDNYEQYF
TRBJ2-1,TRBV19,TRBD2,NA,TGTGCCAGTAGTCCCCGGACTAGCAGTCATGGGAGTGAGCAGTTCTTC,CASSPRTSSHGSEQFF
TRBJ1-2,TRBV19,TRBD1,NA,TGTGCCAGTAGTATTGGACAGGGGGCGAGGGAAGGCTACACCTTC,CASSIGQGAREGYTF
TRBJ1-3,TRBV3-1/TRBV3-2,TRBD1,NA,TGTGCCAGCAGCCTGACCACAGGGGTAGCTGGAAACACCATATATTTT,CASSLTTGVAGNTIYF
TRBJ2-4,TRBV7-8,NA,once,TGTGCCAGCAGCCCCGGTCAGGGGAGAGCCAAAAACATTCAGTACTTC,CASSPGQGRAKNIQYF
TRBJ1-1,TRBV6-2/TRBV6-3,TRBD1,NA,TGTGCCAGCAGTTACGGGACAGTTGAAGCTTTCTTT,CASSYGTVEAFF
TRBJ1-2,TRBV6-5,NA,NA,TGTGCCAGCTTCATCTATCCCTATGGCTACACCTTC,CASFIYPYGYTF
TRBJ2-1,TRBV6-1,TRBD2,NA,TGTGCCAGCAGTGACCTAGCGGGAATTACGACCAATGAGCAGTTCTTC,CASSDLAGITTNEQFF
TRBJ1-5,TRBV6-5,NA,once,TGTGCCAGCAACGAATTTACAGGGTCTAATCAGCCCCAGCATTTT,CASNEFTGSNQPQHF
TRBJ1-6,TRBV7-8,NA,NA,TGTGCCAGCAGCCCCGACAGTTATAATTCACCCCTCCACTTT,CASSPDSYNSPLHF
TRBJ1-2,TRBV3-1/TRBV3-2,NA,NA,TGTGCCAGCAGCCAAGGGGAGGGTAACTATGGCTACACCTTC,CASSQGEGNYGYTF
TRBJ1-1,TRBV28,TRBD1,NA,TGTGCCAGCAGTGAGCCAGGGGGCGAGTCCACTGAAGCTTTCTTT,CASSEPGGESTEAFF
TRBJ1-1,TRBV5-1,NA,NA,TGCGCCAGCAGCCCAGCAGGGATGAACACTGAAGCTTTCTTT,CASSPAGMNTEAFF
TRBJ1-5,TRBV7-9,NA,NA,TGTGCCAGCAGCTTATCTACGCAGGGTAGCAATCAGCCCCAGCATTTT,CASSLSTQGSNQPQHF
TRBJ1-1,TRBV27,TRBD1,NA,TGTGCCAGCAGTCTCCGGGACAGGAGGACTGAAGCTTTCTTT,CASSLRDRRTEAFF
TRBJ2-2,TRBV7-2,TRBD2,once,TGTGCCAGCAGGAACCTAGCGGAAAGCGGGGAGCTGTTTTTT,CASRNLAESGELFF
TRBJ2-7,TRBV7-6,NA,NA,TGTGCCAGCAGCTTAGGGCAGGGAGGTCACTACGAGCAGTACTTC,CASSLGQGGHYEQYF
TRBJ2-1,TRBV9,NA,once,TGTGCCAGCAGCGTAGGTCGGGGGATCAATGAGCAGTTCTTC,CASSVGRGINEQFF
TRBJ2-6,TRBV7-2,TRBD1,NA,TGTGCCAGCGGGACAGGGGGGTCAGGGGCCAACGTCCTGACTTTC,CASGTGGSGANVLTF